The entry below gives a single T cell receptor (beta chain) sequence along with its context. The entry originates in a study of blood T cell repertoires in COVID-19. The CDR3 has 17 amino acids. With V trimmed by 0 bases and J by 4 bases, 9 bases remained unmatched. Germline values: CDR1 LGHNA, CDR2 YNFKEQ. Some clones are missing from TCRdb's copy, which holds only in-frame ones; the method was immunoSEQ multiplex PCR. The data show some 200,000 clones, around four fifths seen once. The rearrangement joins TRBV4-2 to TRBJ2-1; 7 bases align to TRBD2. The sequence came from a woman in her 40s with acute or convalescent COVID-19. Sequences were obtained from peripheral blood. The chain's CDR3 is CASSQEGRASTYNEQFF. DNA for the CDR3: TGTGCCAGCAGCCAAGAGGGGAGGGCATCTACTTACAATGAGCAGTTCTTC.